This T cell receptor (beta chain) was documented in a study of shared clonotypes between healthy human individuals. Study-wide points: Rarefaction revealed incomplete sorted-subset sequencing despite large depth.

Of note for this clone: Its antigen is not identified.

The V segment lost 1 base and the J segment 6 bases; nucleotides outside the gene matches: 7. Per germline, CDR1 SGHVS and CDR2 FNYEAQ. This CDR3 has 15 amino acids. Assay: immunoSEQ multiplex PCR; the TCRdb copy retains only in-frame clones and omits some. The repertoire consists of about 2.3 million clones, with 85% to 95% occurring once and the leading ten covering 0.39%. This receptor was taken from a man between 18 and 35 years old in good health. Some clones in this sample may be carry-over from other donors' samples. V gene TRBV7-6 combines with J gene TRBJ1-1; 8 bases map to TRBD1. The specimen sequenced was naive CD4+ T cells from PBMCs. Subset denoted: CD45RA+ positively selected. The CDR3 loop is CASSLGNRGIAEAFF. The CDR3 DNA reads TGTGCCAGCAGCTTAGGTAACAGGGGGATAGCTGAAGCTTTCTTT.